This entry concerns a single T cell receptor beta chain. Its specificity is not known. Sequence at one end of the junction differs from germline and may be a read error. The entry originates in a study of shared clonotypes between healthy human individuals. Study-level points and caveats: Incompleteness in sorted-subset sequencing, despite large depth, was shown by rarefaction. Among non-shared clonotypes, generation probabilities were lower than among those shared by all four donors. An effect of sequencing depth on clonotype sharing among donors was expected. Sampling involved blood alone; tissue repertoires likely differ.

TCRdb's table, derived via immunoSEQ multiplex PCR, lists solely in-frame clones and lacks some. The sample has about 1 million clones, roughly 80% seen once; the top ten hold around 1.5%. The TCR was taken from a man between 18 and 29 years old in good health. Input material: memory CD4+ T cells sorted from blood. The sample's subset: CD45RA-negative fraction.

The CDR3 sequence: CASSLRTVAFF. The CDR3 bases are TGTGCCAGCAGTTTAAGGACTGTAGCTTTCTTT. The rearrangement joins TRBV25-1 to TRBJ1-1; D remains ambiguous. CDR3 length equals 11 residues. The V gene's germline CDR1 is MGHDK and CDR2 SYGVNS.